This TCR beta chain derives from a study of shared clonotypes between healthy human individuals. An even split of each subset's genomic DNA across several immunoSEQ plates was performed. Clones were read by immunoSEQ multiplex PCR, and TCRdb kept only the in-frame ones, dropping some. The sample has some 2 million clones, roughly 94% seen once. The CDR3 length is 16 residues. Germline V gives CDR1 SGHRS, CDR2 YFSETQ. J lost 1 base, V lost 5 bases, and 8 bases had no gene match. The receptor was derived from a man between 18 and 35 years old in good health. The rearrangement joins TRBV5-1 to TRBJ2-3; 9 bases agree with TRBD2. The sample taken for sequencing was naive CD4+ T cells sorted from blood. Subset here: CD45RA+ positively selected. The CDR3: CASRRALAGGTDTQYF. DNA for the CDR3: TGCGCCAGCAGACGGGCACTAGCGGGTGGCACAGATACGCAGTATTTT.